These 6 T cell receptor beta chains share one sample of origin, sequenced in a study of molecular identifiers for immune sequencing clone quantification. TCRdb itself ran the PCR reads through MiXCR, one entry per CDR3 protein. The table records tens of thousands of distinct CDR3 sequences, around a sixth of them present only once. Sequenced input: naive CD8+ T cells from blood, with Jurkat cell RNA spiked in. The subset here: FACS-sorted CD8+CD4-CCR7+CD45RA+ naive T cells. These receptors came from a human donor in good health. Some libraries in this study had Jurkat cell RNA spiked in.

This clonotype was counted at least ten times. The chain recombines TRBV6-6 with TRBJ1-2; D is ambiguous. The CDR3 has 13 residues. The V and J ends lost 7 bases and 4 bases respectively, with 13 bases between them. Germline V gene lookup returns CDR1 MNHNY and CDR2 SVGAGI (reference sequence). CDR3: CASTTGSVYGYTF. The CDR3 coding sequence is TGTGCCAGCACCACCGGGTCCGTCTATGGCTACACCTTC.

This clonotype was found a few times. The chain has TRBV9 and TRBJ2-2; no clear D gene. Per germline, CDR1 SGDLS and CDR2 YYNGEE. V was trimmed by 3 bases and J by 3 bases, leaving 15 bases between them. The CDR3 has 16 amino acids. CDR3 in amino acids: CASSDEDGIYTGELFF. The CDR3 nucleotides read TGTGCCAGCAGCGATGAAGACGGAATATACACCGGGGAGCTGTTTTTT.

The CDR3 nucleotides read TGTGCCAGCAGTGAAGCGGATACCCACTCCGAAGGTGTCACTGAAGCTTTCTTT. Translated: CASSEADTHSEGVTEAFF. The gene calls are TRBV2 and TRBJ1-1; no firm D call. Germline CDR1 is SNHLY and CDR2 is FYNNEI. The CDR3 length is 18 residues. The V end was cut by 0 bases, the J end by 4 bases, with 21 bases between. Supplemented by reference TRBV2 and TRBJ1-1, the full variable domain reads EPEVTQTPSHQVTQMGQEVILRCVPISNHLYFYWYRQILGQKVEFLVSFYNNEISEKSEIFDDQFSVERPDGSNFTLKIRSTKLEDSAMYFCASSEADTHSEGVTEAFFGQGTRLTVV.

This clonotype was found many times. The CDR3 protein is CASSLGHQAQYF. The CDR3 DNA reads TGTGCCAGCAGCTTAGGTCACCAGGCCCAGTACTTC. The rearrangement uses TRBV7-9 and TRBJ2-5; unclear D gene. The CDR3 covers 12 residues. Germline-derived CDR1 and CDR2 are SEHNR and FQNEAQ (reference sequence). Trimming cost V 1 base and J 9 bases, with 9 bases left between them.

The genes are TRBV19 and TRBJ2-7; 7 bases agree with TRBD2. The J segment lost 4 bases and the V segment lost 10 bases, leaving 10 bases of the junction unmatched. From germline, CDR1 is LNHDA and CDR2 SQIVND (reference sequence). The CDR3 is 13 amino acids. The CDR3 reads CATSAGSGYEQYF. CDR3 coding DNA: TGTGCCACCTCTGCGGGTAGCGGGTACGAGCAGTACTTC.

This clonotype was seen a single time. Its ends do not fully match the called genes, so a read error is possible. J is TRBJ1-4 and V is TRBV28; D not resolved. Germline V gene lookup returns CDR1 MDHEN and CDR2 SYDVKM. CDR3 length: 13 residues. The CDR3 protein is CASSFTEDEELFF. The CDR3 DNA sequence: TGTGCCAGCAGTTTCACAGAGGATGAAGAACTGTTTTTT.